This T cell receptor beta chain was found in a study of cytomegalovirus exposure and HLA in healthy donors. As regards this clone: Its antigen remains unidentified.

Method: immunoSEQ multiplex PCR; TCRdb's copy keeps in-frame clones and lacks some. The table lists 260,000 or so clones, roughly 87% of them singletons. The donors were in the roughly 110-subject validation cohort, distinct from the approximately 700-subject first cohort. Study observations and caveats: A few of the chains that were CMV-associated were confirmed in vitro to be specific for CMV antigens. The listing of approximately 160 TCR beta chains classed them as cytomegalovirus-associated. According to a later analysis, TCR clusters from the first cohort tended to co-occur in the 120 or so validation repertoires.

This sequence originates from a woman in her thirties in good health and CMV-seronegative. The sample was PBMCs.

CDR3 sequence: CASSYDGETQYF. CDR3 coding DNA: TGCGCCAGCAGCTACGACGGAGAGACCCAGTACTTC. This chain joins TRBV5-1 and TRBJ2-5; D uncertain. The V gene lost 3 bases and the J gene lost 4 bases, with 7 bases spanning the gap. Germline V lookup: CDR1 SGHRS, CDR2 YFSETQ. There are 12 residues in the CDR3. The full variable domain, in which reference TRBV5-1 and TRBJ2-5 provide the parts outside the CDR3, is KAGVTQTPRYLIKTRGQQVTLSCSPISGHRSVSWYQQTPGQGLQFLFEYFSETQRNKGNFPGRFSGRQFSNSRSEMNVSTLELGDSALYLCASSYDGETQYFGPGTRLLVL.